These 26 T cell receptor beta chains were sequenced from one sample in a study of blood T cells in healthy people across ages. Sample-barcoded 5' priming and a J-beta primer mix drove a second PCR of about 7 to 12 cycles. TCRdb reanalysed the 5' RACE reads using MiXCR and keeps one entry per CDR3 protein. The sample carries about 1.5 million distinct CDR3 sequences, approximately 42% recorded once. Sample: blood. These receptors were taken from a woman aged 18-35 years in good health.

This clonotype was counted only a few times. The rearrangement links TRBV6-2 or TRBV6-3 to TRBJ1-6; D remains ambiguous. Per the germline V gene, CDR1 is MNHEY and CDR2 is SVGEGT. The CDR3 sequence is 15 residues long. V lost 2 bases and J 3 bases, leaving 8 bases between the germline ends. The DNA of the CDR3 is TGTGCCAGCAGTTACGAACAGCTCTATAATTCACCCCTCCACTTT. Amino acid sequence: CASSYEQLYNSPLHF.

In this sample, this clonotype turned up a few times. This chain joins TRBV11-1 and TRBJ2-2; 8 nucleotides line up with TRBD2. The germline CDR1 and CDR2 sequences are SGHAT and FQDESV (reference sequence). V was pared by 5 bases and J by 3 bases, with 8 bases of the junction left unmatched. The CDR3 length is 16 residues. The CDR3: CASSRQGLADTGELFF. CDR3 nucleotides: TGTGCCAGCAGCCGTCAAGGACTAGCCGACACCGGGGAGCTGTTTTTT.

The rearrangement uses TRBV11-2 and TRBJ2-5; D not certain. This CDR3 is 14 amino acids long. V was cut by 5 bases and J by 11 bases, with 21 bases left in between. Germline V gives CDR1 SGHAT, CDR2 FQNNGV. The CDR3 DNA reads TGTGCCAGCAGCGATTGGCAGAGAGCCTACGGGCAGTACTTC. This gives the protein CASSDWQRAYGQYF.

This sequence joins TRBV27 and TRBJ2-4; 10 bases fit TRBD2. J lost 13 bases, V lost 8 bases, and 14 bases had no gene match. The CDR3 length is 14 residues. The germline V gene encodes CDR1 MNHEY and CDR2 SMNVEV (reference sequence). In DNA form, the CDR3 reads TGTGCCAGCCTACCCCTAGCGGGGGCAGGGGAGCAGTACTTC. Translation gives CASLPLAGAGEQYF.

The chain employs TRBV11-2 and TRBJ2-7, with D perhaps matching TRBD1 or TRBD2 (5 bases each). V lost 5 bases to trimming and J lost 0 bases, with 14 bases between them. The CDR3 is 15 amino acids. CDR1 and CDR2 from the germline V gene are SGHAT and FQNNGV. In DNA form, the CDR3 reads TGTGCCAGCAGCGACCCGGGACGAAACTCCTACGAGCAGTACTTC. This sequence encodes CASSDPGRNSYEQYF.

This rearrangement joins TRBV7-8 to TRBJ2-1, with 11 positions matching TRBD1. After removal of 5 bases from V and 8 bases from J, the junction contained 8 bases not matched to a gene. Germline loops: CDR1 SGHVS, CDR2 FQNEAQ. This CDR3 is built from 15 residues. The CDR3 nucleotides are TGTGCCAGCAGCCCGGACAGGGGGCGTTTTGATGAGCAGTTCTTC. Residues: CASSPDRGRFDEQFF.

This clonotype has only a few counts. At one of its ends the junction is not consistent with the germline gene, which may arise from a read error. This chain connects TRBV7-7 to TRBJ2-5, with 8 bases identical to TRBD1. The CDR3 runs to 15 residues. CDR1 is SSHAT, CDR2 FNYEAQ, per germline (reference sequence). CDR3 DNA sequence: TGTGCTAGCAGCGAGGACAGGGCAGGTCTTGAGACCCAGTACTTC. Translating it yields CASSEDRAGLETQYF.

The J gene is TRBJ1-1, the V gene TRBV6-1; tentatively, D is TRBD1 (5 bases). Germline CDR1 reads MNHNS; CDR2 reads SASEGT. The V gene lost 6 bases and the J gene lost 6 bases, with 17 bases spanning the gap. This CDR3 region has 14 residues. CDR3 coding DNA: TGTGCCAGCAGAGGGGACCGAGGGCCTTCTGAAGCTTTCTTT. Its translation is CASRGDRGPSEAFF.

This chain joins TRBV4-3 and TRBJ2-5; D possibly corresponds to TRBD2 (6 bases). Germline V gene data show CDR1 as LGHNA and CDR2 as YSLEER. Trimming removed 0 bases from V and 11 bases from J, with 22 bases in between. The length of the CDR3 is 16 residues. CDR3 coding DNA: TGCGCCAGCAGCCAAGAGGGGGGAAGCTCCTACAATGAGCAGTACTTC. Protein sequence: CASSQEGGSSYNEQYF.

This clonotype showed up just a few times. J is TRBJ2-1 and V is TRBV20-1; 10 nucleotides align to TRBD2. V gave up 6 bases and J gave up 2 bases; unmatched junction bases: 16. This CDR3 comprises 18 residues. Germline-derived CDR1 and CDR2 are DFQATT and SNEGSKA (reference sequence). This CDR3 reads CSALVNPLAGDAYNEQFF. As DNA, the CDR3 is TGCAGTGCCCTAGTCAACCCCCTAGCGGGGGACGCCTACAATGAGCAGTTCTTC.

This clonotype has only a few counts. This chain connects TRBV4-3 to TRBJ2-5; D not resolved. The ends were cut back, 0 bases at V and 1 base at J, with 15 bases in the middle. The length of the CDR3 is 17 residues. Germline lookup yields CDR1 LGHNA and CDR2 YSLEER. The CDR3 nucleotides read TGCGCCAGCAGCCAAGAAGGCTCCATGGTAACCCAAGAGACCCAGTACTTC. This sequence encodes CASSQEGSMVTQETQYF.

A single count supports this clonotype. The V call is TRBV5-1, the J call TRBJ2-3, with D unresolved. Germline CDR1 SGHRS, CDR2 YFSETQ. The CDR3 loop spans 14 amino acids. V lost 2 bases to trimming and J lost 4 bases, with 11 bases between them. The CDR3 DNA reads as TGCGCCAGCAGCTTTAGCCTAGGGCCAGATACGCAGTATTTT. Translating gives CASSFSLGPDTQYF.

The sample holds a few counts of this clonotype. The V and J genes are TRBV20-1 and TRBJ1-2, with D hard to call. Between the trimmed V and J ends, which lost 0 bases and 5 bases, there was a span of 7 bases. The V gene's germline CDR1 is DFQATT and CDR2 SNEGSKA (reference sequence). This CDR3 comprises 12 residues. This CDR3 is CSARDEKYGYTF. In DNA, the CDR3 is TGCAGTGCTAGAGATGAAAAGTATGGCTACACCTTC.

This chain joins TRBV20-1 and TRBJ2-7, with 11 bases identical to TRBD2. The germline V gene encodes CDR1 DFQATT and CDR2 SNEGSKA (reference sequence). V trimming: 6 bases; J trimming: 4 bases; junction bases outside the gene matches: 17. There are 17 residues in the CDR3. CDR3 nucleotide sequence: TGCAGTGCAACCCCCGGTACCGGGACTAGCGGCTTATACGAGCAGTACTTC. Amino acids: CSATPGTGTSGLYEQYF.

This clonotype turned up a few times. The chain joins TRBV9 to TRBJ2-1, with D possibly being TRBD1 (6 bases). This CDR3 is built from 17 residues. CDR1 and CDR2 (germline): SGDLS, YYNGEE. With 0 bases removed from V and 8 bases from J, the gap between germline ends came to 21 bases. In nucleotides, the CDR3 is TGTGCCAGCAGCGTAGTATGGGACACCAGTGCGACCCATGAGCAGTTCTTC. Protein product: CASSVVWDTSATHEQFF.

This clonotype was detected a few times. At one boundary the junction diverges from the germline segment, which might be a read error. The CDR3, as DNA: TGTGCCAGCAGTCGGCGGACAGGGGTTAACTATGGTTACACCTTC. Translated, it gives CASSRRTGVNYGYTF. The chain joins TRBV12-3 or TRBV12-4 to TRBJ1-2; TRBD1 aligns across 9 bases. The length of the CDR3 is 15 residues.

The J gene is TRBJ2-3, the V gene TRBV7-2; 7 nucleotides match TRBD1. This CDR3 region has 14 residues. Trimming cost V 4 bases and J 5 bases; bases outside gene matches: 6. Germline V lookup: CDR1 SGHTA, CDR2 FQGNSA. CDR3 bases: TGTGCCAGCAGCTCCACAGGGGTATTAGATACGCAGTATTTT. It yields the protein CASSSTGVLDTQYF.

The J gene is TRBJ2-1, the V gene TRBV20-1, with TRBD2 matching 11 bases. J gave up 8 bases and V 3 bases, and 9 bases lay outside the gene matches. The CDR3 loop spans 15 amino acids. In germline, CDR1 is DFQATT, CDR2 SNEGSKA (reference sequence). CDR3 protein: CSARWLAGGEDEQFF. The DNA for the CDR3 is TGCAGTGCTAGGTGGCTAGCGGGAGGAGAGGATGAGCAGTTCTTC.

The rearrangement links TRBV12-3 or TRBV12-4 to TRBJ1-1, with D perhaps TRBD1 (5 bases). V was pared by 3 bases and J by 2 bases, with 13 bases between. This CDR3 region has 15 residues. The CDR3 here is CASSFLDRLNTEAFF. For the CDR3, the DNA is TGTGCCAGCAGTTTTCTCGACAGATTAAACACTGAAGCTTTCTTT.

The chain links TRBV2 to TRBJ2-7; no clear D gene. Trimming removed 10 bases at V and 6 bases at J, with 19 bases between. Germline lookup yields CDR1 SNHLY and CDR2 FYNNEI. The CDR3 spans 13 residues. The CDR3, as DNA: TGTGCCACCACCGAATACACCCTAAGCGAGCAGTACTTC. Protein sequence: CATTEYTLSEQYF.

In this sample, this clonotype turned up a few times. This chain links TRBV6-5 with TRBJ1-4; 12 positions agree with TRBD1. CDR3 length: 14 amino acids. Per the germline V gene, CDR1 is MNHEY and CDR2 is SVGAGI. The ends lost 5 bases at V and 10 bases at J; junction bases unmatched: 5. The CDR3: CASSRDRGQVKLFF. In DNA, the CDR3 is TGTGCCAGCAGTCGGGACAGGGGGCAAGTAAAACTGTTTTTT.

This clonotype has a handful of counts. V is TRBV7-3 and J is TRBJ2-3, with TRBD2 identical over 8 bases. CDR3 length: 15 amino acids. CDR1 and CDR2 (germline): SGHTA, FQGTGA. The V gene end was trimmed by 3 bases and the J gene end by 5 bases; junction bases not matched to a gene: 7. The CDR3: CASSLTSGGRDTQYF. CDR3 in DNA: TGTGCCAGCAGCTTGACGTCGGGAGGGCGAGATACGCAGTATTTT.

The CDR3 sequence: CSARNLGQSYEQYF. CDR3 coding DNA: TGCAGTGCTAGGAATTTGGGACAGTCCTACGAGCAGTACTTC. The chain couples TRBV20-1 to TRBJ2-7, with TRBD1 matching 7 bases. This CDR3 contains 14 residues. Trimming took 3 bases from V and 1 from J; bases not matched to a gene: 6. Germline V gene data show CDR1 as DFQATT and CDR2 as SNEGSKA (reference sequence).

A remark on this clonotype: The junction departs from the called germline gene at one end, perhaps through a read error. CDR3 sequence: CASSTGTNNEQFF. CDR3 nucleotides: TGTGCTAGCAGCACCGGGACGAACAATGAGCAGTTCTTC. This chain joins TRBV7-7 and TRBJ2-1, with D tentatively TRBD1 or TRBD2 (5 bases each). The germline V gene has CDR1 SSHAT and CDR2 FNYEAQ (reference sequence). CDR3 length: 13 residues.

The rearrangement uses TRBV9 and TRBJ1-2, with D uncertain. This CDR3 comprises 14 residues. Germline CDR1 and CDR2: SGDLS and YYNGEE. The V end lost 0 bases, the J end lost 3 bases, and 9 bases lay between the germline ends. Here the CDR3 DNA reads TGTGCCAGCAGCGTAGATCAGGATTACTATGGCTACACCTTC. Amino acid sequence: CASSVDQDYYGYTF.

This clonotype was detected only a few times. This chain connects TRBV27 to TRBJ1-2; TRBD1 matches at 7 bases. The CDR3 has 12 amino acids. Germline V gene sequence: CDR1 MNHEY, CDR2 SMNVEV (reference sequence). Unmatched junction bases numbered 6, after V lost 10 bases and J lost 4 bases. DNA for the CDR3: TGTGCCACCAGGGGACAGCCCTATGGCTACACCTTC. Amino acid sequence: CATRGQPYGYTF.